This T cell receptor (beta chain) was documented in a study of cytomegalovirus exposure and HLA in healthy donors. Broader study findings: In a later analysis, most CMV-associated TCR beta chains appeared HLA-restricted. Being productive about 87% or about 30% of the time was typical of most TCR beta V segments in an earlier analysis.

This CDR3 region has 15 residues. After removal of 5 bases from V and 8 bases from J, the junction contained 8 bases not matched to a gene. CDR1 and CDR2 (germline): SGHTS, YDEGEE. With respect to this clone: Its antigen remains unidentified.

Donors sampled were nominally healthy, though unrecorded immune exposures were likely. Vbeta (60) and Jbeta (13) primers were used in the PCR. Sequencing used immunoSEQ multiplex PCR; TCRdb keeps in-frame clones, though not all of them. The table has roughly 150,000 clones, approximately 80% seen once. Sequenced material: PBMCs. The source of this sequence is a male donor in good health and CMV-seronegative. The rearrangement uses TRBV5-8 and TRBJ2-1, with TRBD2 identical over 12 bases. CDR3 residues: CASRLGLAGLDEQFF. The CDR3 bases are TGTGCCAGCAGGCTAGGACTAGCGGGACTGGATGAGCAGTTCTTC.